The 14 T cell receptor beta chains given below trace back to one sample, sequenced in a study of blood T cells in healthy people across ages. The authors ran a second PCR of roughly 6 to 11 cycles using a sample-barcoded 5' primer and a J-beta primer mix. In TCRdb, the 5' RACE reads were re-called with MiXCR into one record per CDR3 protein. Of roughly 830,000 distinct CDR3 sequences listed, roughly 60% are singletons. Sequenced: blood. These receptors were obtained from a man aged 30 to 39 in good health.

The sample holds one count of this clonotype. The J gene is TRBJ2-6, the V gene TRBV28; D unclear. Germline V gene sequence: CDR1 MDHEN, CDR2 SYDVKM. V shed 3 bases and J shed 0 bases, with 15 bases lying between them. The CDR3 is made up of 18 amino acids. CDR3 loop: CASSFVGDGLSGANVLTF. The DNA for the CDR3 is TGTGCCAGCAGTTTTGTAGGCGACGGGCTCTCTGGGGCCAACGTCCTGACTTTC. Complete variable domain (other parts from reference TRBV28 and TRBJ2-6): DVKVTQSSRYLVKRTGEKVFLECVQDMDHENMFWYRQDPGLGLRLIYFSYDVKMKEKGDIPEGYSVSREKKERFSLILESASTNQTSMYLCASSFVGDGLSGANVLTFGAGSRLTVL.

V gene TRBV7-3 combines with J gene TRBJ2-3; D is ambiguous. The CDR3 consists of 14 residues. The germline V gene encodes CDR1 SGHTA and CDR2 FQGTGA. V was trimmed by 3 bases and J by 6 bases, leaving 13 bases between them. The CDR3 region is CASSLGRSMDTQYF. Written as DNA, the CDR3 is TGTGCCAGCAGCTTGGGCAGGTCTATGGATACGCAGTATTTT.

About this clonotype itself: A read error may account for a junction end that differs from germline. The chain uses TRBV20-1 and TRBJ2-1, with D maybe TRBD2 (5 bases). Germline CDR1 is DFQATT and CDR2 is SNEGSKA (reference sequence). CDR3 length: 13 amino acids. CDR3 sequence (DNA): TGCAGTGCTATGGGGAGCTCCTACAATGGGCAGTTCTTC. Residues: CSAMGSSYNGQFF.

This clonotype was counted between two and nine times. The rearrangement links TRBV4-1 to TRBJ2-1; 9 bases map to TRBD2. This CDR3 has 15 residues. Germline V gene lookup returns CDR1 MGHRA and CDR2 YSYEKL. The V gene end was trimmed by 5 bases and the J gene end by 5 bases; junction bases not matched to a gene: 7. The CDR3 reads CASSTHRLADNEQFF. The CDR3, as DNA: TGCGCCAGCAGCACACACCGACTAGCGGACAATGAGCAGTTCTTC.

The rearrangement links TRBV11-1 to TRBJ2-7, with D possibly matching TRBD1 (5 bases). The germline V gene has CDR1 SGHAT and CDR2 FQDESV (reference sequence). The CDR3 loop spans 14 amino acids. Trimming pared 1 base from V and 3 bases from J, leaving 10 bases between. In DNA form, the CDR3 reads TGTGCCAGCAGCTTAGAACAGGAACTCTACGAGCAGTACTTC. Amino acids: CASSLEQELYEQYF.

The chain recombines TRBV4-3 with TRBJ1-1; D remains unclear. Trimming removed 0 bases from V and 8 bases from J, with 10 bases in between. Germline V gives CDR1 LGHNA, CDR2 YSLEER. This CDR3 has 13 residues. CDR3 loop: CASSQDRRWEAFF. In DNA form, the CDR3 reads TGCGCCAGCAGCCAAGATAGGCGCTGGGAAGCTTTCTTT.

V and J are TRBV29-1 and TRBJ2-7, with 8 bases fitting TRBD1. The V and J ends lost 6 bases and 1 base, in that order; junction bases with no gene match: 5. Germline CDR1 SQVTM, CDR2 ANQGSEA. This CDR3 is 13 amino acids long. CDR3 loop: CSVSDRESYEQYF. CDR3 DNA: TGCAGCGTCTCGGACAGGGAATCCTACGAGCAGTACTTC.

A note on this clonotype: One end of the junction is discordant with germline, which a read error may explain. V and J are TRBV7-2 and TRBJ1-4; D not certain. CDR1 is SGHTA and CDR2 is FQGNSA in the germline V gene. The CDR3 loop spans 13 amino acids. This CDR3 reads CANSVRGREKLFF. The CDR3 nucleotides are TGTGCCAACAGCGTTCGAGGACGTGAAAAACTGTTTTTT.

The chain has TRBV10-3 and TRBJ2-2; TRBD2 is a possible D gene (5 bases). Per germline, CDR1 ENHRY and CDR2 SYGVKD. V lost 0 bases and J lost 4, with 12 bases in between. This CDR3 has 16 residues. CDR3 nucleotides: TGTGCCATCAGTGAGTCCCCGGGGTTAGCCACCGGGGAGCTGTTTTTT. As protein: CAISESPGLATGELFF.

The table lists this clonotype with many counts. This chain connects TRBV12-3 or TRBV12-4 to TRBJ2-7, with TRBD1 matching over 9 bases. This CDR3 is built from 15 residues. V dropped 3 bases and J dropped 4; count of bases not matched to a gene: 7. CDR3 DNA sequence: TGTGCCAGCAGTTTTCCCGGACAGGGGCTTTACGAGCAGTACTTC. It codes for CASSFPGQGLYEQYF.

This sequence joins TRBV4-3 and TRBJ2-7; the match to TRBD2 covers 12 bases. V dropped 0 bases and J dropped 7; count of bases not matched to a gene: 13. The germline CDR1 and CDR2 sequences are LGHNA and YSLEER. The CDR3 is 18 residues long. CDR3 coding DNA: TGCGCCAGCAGCCAAGATTCCCTAGCGGGGGGGATTTACAATGAGCAGTACTTC. This encodes CASSQDSLAGGIYNEQYF.

CDR3 nucleotides: TGCGCCAGCAGCTTGGGGTCTGGTAGGGGACTTCACTACGAGCAGTACTTC. As protein: CASSLGSGRGLHYEQYF. This sequence joins TRBV5-1 and TRBJ2-7; a possible D gene is TRBD2 (6 bases). The CDR3 contains 17 residues. Germline V gives CDR1 SGHRS, CDR2 YFSETQ. Deletions cut 0 bases from V and 3 bases from J, with 19 bases between.

This rearrangement joins TRBV28 to TRBJ2-5, with D perhaps TRBD1 or TRBD2 (6 bases each). This CDR3 has 13 residues. CDR1 is MDHEN and CDR2 is SYDVKM in the germline V gene. Trimming cost V 5 bases and J 11 bases, with 18 bases left between them. CDR3 nucleotides: TGTGCCAGCAGTACAAGGGGGTGGGGGGAGCAGTACTTC. It yields the protein CASSTRGWGEQYF.

This clonotype was found once. V is TRBV29-1 and J is TRBJ2-5, with D perhaps TRBD1 (6 bases). Germline loops: CDR1 SQVTM, CDR2 ANQGSEA. The CDR3 is made up of 15 amino acids. V shed 1 base and J shed 1 base, with 13 bases lying between them. The CDR3 DNA follows: TGCAGCGTTGAAGTTCTAGGACAGCTCCAAGAGACCCAGTACTTC. Its translation is CSVEVLGQLQETQYF.